This entry concerns a single TCR beta chain. The antigen is undetermined. This sample is part of a study of cytomegalovirus exposure and HLA in healthy donors. Study-wide results and limits: The tendency of first-cohort TCR clusters to co-occur in the 110 or so validation repertoires emerged from a later analysis. Reports showed the classifier diagnosing cytomegalovirus status with high specificity and sensitivity. The study recorded some 160 TCR beta chains that were cytomegalovirus-associated. In vitro testing confirmed a few CMV-associated chains as specific for CMV antigens.

Clones were read by immunoSEQ multiplex PCR, and TCRdb kept only the in-frame ones, dropping some. The table lists 150,000 to 200,000 clones, about nine tenths of them singletons. This receptor was taken from a woman in her 30s in good health and CMV-seronegative. The sequenced sample consisted of PBMCs.

The CDR3 DNA is TGTGCCAGCAGTAGAACTAGCGGGAGCGTTGGGGAGACCCAGTACTTC. This codes for CASSRTSGSVGETQYF. This chain connects TRBV27 to TRBJ2-5, with 11 bases lining up with TRBD2. Losses at the gene ends were 5 bases for V and 5 bases for J; bases not matched to a gene: 10. Germline CDR1 reads MNHEY; CDR2 reads SMNVEV (reference sequence). The CDR3 contains 16 residues.